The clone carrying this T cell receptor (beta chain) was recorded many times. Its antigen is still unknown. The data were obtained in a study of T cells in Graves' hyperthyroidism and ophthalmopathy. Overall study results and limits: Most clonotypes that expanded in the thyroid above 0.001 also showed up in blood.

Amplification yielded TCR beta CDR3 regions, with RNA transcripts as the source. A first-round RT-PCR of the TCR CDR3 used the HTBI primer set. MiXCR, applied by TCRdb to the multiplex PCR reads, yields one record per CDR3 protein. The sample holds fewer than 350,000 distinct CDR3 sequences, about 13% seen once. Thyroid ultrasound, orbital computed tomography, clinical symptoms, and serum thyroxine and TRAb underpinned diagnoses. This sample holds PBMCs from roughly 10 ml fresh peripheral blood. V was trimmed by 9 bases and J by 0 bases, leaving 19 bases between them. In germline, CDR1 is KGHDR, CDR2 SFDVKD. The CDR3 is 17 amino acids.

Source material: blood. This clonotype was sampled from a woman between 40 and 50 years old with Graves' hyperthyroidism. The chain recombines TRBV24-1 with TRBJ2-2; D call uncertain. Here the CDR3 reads CATQAVRKFANTGELFF. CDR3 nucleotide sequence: TGTGCCACCCAGGCCGTGAGGAAGTTCGCGAACACCGGGGAGCTGTTTTTT.